A selection of T cell receptor beta chains follows, all from one sample in a study of cytomegalovirus exposure and HLA in healthy donors. Assay: immunoSEQ multiplex PCR; the TCRdb copy retains only in-frame clones and omits some. Listed are 150,000 to 200,000 clones; approximately 6.9% falls within the top ten. Sequenced: PBMCs. The source is a man under 40 in good health and CMV-seronegative. Both conserved end residues are trimmed from each CDR3. Fields, in order: J gene, D gene, V gene, CDR3 protein. D genes are given only for firm matches.

J: TRBJ1-2; D: NA; V: TRBV7-2; CDR3: ASSLDLVGYT
J: TRBJ2-2; D: TRBD1; V: TRBV6-6; CDR3: ASSHGGTGFTGELF
J: TRBJ2-7; D: TRBD2; V: TRBV4-1; CDR3: ASSQDGTSGYEQY
J: TRBJ2-7; D: TRBD2; V: TRBV6-5; CDR3: ASSPGLSTYEQY
J: TRBJ1-5; D: TRBD1; V: TRBV19; CDR3: ASSWDRGSNQPQH
J: TRBJ2-1; D: NA; V: TRBV7-3; CDR3: ASSFRESSYNEQF
J: TRBJ1-2; D: NA; V: TRBV27; CDR3: ASSFSGFSYGYT
J: TRBJ1-4; D: TRBD1; V: TRBV4-3; CDR3: ASSQGLAGQRNEKLF
J: TRBJ1-2; D: NA; V: TRBV2; CDR3: ASSEQGSRLGGYT
J: TRBJ2-2; D: NA; V: TRBV6-1; CDR3: ASSVLRSTGELF
J: TRBJ2-3; D: NA; V: TRBV29-1; CDR3: SVSVISGTDTQY
J: TRBJ2-5; D: NA; V: TRBV6-1; CDR3: ASRRDSAQETQY
J: TRBJ2-7; D: NA; V: TRBV11-2; CDR3: ASSPESSSVSYEQY
J: TRBJ2-2; D: NA; V: TRBV11-2; CDR3: ASSAYGELF
J: TRBJ1-2; D: NA; V: TRBV11-2; CDR3: ASSSYIQGSYGYT
J: TRBJ1-5; D: TRBD1; V: TRBV10-3; CDR3: AIKEGAGNQPQH
J: TRBJ2-7; D: NA; V: TRBV9; CDR3: ASSGPGHTYEQY
J: TRBJ2-7; D: TRBD1; V: TRBV28; CDR3: AILEPGTGSYEQY
J: TRBJ1-4; D: TRBD1; V: TRBV5-1; CDR3: ASRTGTVNEKLF
J: TRBJ1-6; D: TRBD1; V: TRBV9; CDR3: ASRGQGLSPLH
J: TRBJ2-2; D: NA; V: TRBV30; CDR3: AGGVAATGELF
J: TRBJ2-7; D: TRBD1; V: TRBV4-2; CDR3: ASSQATGVSYEQY
J: TRBJ1-1; D: TRBD1; V: TRBV6-5; CDR3: ASSLGQGNKEAF
J: TRBJ2-7; D: TRBD1; V: TRBV6-1; CDR3: ASKGAGGHEQY
J: TRBJ2-7; D: TRBD2; V: TRBV29-1; CDR3: SVEGRGTSGPYEQY
J: TRBJ1-2; D: NA; V: TRBV2; CDR3: VGTRGNYGYT
J: TRBJ2-3; D: NA; V: TRBV7-3; CDR3: ASSFGSGGDTQY
J: TRBJ2-5; D: TRBD1; V: TRBV6-1; CDR3: ASSLGQGGQETQY
J: TRBJ2-7; D: NA; V: TRBV10-1; CDR3: ASSNSYEQY
J: TRBJ1-4; D: NA; V: TRBV19; CDR3: ASIRGRDNGEKLF
J: TRBJ2-5; D: NA; V: TRBV9; CDR3: ASSVGGATQETQY
J: TRBJ1-1; D: TRBD1; V: TRBV6-6; CDR3: ASRPDRGPTEAF
J: TRBJ2-2; D: TRBD1; V: TRBV29-1; CDR3: SVNGQGGTGELF
J: TRBJ2-3; D: TRBD2; V: TRBV11-2; CDR3: ASSSPTSGSKNTQY
J: TRBJ1-2; D: TRBD1; V: TRBV28; CDR3: ASRTGQRSYGYT
J: TRBJ2-7; D: NA; V: TRBV9; CDR3: ASASGPSHEQY
J: TRBJ2-2; D: NA; V: TRBV7-9; CDR3: ASSSPAGAASTGELF
J: TRBJ2-1; D: TRBD2; V: TRBV10-3; CDR3: AISEGRVWLAGGLTYNEQF
J: TRBJ1-2; D: NA; V: TRBV10-2; CDR3: ASGTGNYGYT
J: TRBJ2-3; D: NA; V: TRBV5-1; CDR3: ASSERPSTDTQY
J: TRBJ2-5; D: NA; V: TRBV10-3; CDR3: AISDDGETQY
J: TRBJ1-1; D: TRBD1; V: TRBV28; CDR3: ASSFWGGQDMNTEAF
J: TRBJ1-4; D: TRBD1; V: TRBV28; CDR3: ASILDRGSEKLF
J: TRBJ1-4; D: NA; V: TRBV5-4; CDR3: ASSLGGVGKLF
J: TRBJ2-5; D: TRBD1; V: TRBV14; CDR3: ASSRQPGQGARETQY
J: TRBJ1-6; D: NA; V: TRBV25-1; CDR3: ASSDAGRPNNSPLH
J: TRBJ1-1; D: TRBD1; V: TRBV28; CDR3: ASSLQGTGDEAF
J: TRBJ1-2; D: NA; V: TRBV27; CDR3: ASSLSWTVGLTNYGYT